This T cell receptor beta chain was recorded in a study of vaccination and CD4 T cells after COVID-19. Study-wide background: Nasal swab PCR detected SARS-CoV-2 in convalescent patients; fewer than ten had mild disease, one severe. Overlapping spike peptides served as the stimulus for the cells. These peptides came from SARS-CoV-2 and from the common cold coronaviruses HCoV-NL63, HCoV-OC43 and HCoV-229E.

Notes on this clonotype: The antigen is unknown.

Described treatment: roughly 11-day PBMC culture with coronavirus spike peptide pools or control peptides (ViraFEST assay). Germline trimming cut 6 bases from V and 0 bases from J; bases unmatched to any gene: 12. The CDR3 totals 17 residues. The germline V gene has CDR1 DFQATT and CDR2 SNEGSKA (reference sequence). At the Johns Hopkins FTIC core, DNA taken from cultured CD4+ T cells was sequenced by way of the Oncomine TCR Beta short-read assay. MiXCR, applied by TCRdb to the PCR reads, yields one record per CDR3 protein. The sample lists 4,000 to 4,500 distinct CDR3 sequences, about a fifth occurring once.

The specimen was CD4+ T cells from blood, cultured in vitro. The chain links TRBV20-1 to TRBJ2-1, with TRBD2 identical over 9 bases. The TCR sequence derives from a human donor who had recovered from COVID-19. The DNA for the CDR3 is TGCAGTGCCAAGCCGGGACTAGCCTTCAGCTCCTACAATGAGCAGTTCTTC. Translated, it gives CSAKPGLAFSSYNEQFF.